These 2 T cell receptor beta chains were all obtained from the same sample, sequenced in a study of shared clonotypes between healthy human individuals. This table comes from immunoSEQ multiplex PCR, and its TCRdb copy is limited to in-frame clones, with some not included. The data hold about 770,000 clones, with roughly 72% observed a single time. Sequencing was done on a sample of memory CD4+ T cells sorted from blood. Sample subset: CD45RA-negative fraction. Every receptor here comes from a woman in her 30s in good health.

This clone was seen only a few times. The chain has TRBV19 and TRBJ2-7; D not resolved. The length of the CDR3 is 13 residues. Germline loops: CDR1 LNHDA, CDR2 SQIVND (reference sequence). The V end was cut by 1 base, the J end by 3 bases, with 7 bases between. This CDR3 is CASSIGTFYEQYF. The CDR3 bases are TGTGCCAGTAGTATAGGGACCTTCTACGAGCAGTACTTC.

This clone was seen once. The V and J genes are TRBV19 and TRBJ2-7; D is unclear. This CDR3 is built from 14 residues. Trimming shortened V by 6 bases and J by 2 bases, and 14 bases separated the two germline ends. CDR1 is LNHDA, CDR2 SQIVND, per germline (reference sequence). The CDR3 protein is CASSINSLAYEQYF. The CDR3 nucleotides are TGTGCCAGTAGCATCAACTCCCTCGCCTACGAGCAGTACTTC.